The entry below gives a single T cell receptor beta chain sequence along with its context. The antigen is not known. This sample was taken from a study of shared clonotypes between healthy human individuals. Study-level points and caveats: Having only a few donors restricted how much genetic and exposure-history diversity was captured.

Per the study methods: ImmunoSEQ gave junction-only sequences without quality scores, so filtering differed. TCRdb keeps only in-frame clones here, not all; method: immunoSEQ multiplex PCR. That table supplies the V and J calls and clone size; D and trimming were determined from the DNA. The sample has about 2.1 million clones, around 93% seen once. CD45RO-negative, CCR7-positively selected cells formed the naive CD8 fraction, excluding terminally differentiated effector memory CD45RA+ cells. The sample consisted of naive CD8+ T cells from PBMCs. The clonotype originates from a man between 18 and 29 years old in good health. Some clones in this sample may be carry-over from other donors' samples.

The CDR3 loop is CAIQPTGLETQYF. The CDR3 DNA reads as TGTGCCATCCAACCGACAGGGCTAGAGACCCAGTACTTC. The chain joins TRBV28 to TRBJ2-5, with TRBD1 identical over 7 bases. This CDR3 has 13 amino acids. Trimming took 10 bases from V and 4 from J; bases not matched to a gene: 9. Germline V gives CDR1 MDHEN, CDR2 SYDVKM.